The entry that follows covers one T cell receptor (beta chain) sequence. The data derive from a study of blood T cell repertoires in COVID-19. Across the study: The United States, Italy and Spain supplied acute and convalescent COVID-19 samples. T cells, B-cell-depleted T cells, or PBMCs provided the cDNA or gDNA that served as material.

Methods used by the authors: Amplification with reference gene primers provided the estimates of nucleated cell counts. Measured with immunoSEQ multiplex PCR; TCRdb has only the in-frame clones, and not every one. Clone size and the V and J calls come from that table; the DNA yielded D and trimming. Among 300,000 to 450,000 clones listed, roughly nine tenths were seen once. In Seattle, patients joined the study during active infection and were tracked longitudinally. Trimming shortened V by 2 bases and J by 2 bases, and 20 bases separated the two germline ends. CDR1 and CDR2 (germline): SGDLS, YYNGEE. The CDR3 sequence is 18 residues long.

The receptor's source is a woman in her fifties or sixties with COVID-19, enrolled during active disease. The sequenced material came from peripheral blood. The rearrangement joins TRBV9 to TRBJ2-4; D is unresolved. The CDR3 DNA sequence: TGTGCCAGCAGCGTCTCCCCAATCGGGTACCGTCCCAAAAACATTCAGTACTTC. Encoded protein: CASSVSPIGYRPKNIQYF.